This T cell receptor (beta chain) was found in a study of T-cell reconstitution after alpha-beta-depleted transplantation in children (TCRdb year 2016). Regarding the research as a whole: Using TCR repertoire profiling, the study followed T-cell immune reconstitution in a quantitative way in children after TCRalphabeta/CD19-depleted allogeneic hematopoietic cell transplantation.

The receptor library was made with PCR. The instrument given in TCRdb is Illumina HiSeq 2500. Molecular barcoding was employed in the preparation of TCR libraries, with unique molecular identifiers being used to normalize TCRbeta repertoire quantification. TCRdb passed the public sequencing reads through fastp at Q25 and MiXCR, retaining productive beta sequences. Entries that share a CDR3 protein sequence are merged under the most common genes and DNA. The sample contains 40,000 to 55,000 distinct CDR3 sequences, roughly 8.7% of them found a single time. Clones ranked in the top ten supply approximately 25% of the sample. General study outcomes and caveats: About two months after transplant, the apparently early recovery of alphabetaT-cell counts reportedly depended on just several hundred clones that had expanded rapidly and came from non-depleted graft cells. Over the following months the frequencies of hyperexpanded clones went down, and after one year T-cell counts and TCRbeta diversity were mostly credited to newly produced T cells. In some patients, high TCRbeta diversity at day 60 was attributed to recipient T cells and intrathymic progenitors that had survived conditioning.

This clonotype was recorded at least ten times. Its binding antigen is unknown. Per-nucleotide qualities are absent, and no much larger clonotype sits a single base away. Read against the paper, the sample's time point label means: day 60 (about 2 months) after transplantation. This specimen's treatment or condition label, interpreted: allogeneic hematopoietic cell transplantation with graft depleted of TCRalphabeta T cells and CD19 B cells. TCRalphabeta/CD19-depleted allogeneic hematopoietic cell grafts were given to the transplant recipients, all of whom were children. This receptor was identified in a male patient aged 2 to 9 who had a stem cell transplant for chronic granulomatous disease, so the T cells may come from the graft donor. The input for sequencing was PBMCs, mostly from graft donor cells, taken 60 days after TCRalphabeta/CD19-depleted stem cell transplant.

The CDR3 here reads CSASDWGRDSPLHF. The DNA is as follows: TGCAGTGCTAGTGACTGGGGGCGGGATTCACCCCTCCACTTT. The sequence joins TRBV20-1 to TRBJ1-6; possibly the D gene is TRBD1, per 6 matching bases. Spanning cysteine to phenylalanine, the CDR3 consists of 14 amino acids. The read is trimmed to its CDR3 DNA, 42 bases read in frame from base 1. CDR1 and CDR2, looked up from the germline V gene (reference sequence), are DFQATT and SNEGSKA. V and J are truncated by 3 bases and 8 bases respectively, leaving an intervening sequence of 14 bases.